The 18 T cell receptor beta chains presented below share a single source sample, sequenced in a study of blood T cell repertoires in COVID-19. Libraries were prepared by immunoSEQ multiplex PCR; TCRdb keeps only in-frame clonotypes and omits some of them. In the table there are over 250,000 clones, about 90% of which are singletons. The sample was peripheral blood. The receptor set was obtained from a person under 35 with COVID-19, enrolled during active disease.

This clone was counted a single time. The gene calls are TRBV7-2 and TRBJ1-3; 9 bases are a match to TRBD1. The germline gives CDR1 SGHTA, CDR2 FQGNSA. The CDR3 loop spans 15 amino acids. With 5 bases clipped from V and 1 base from J, the junction kept 3 bases outside the gene matches. DNA for the CDR3: TGTGCCAGCAGCCGGACAGGGGTATCTGGAAACACCATATATTTT. It specifies CASSRTGVSGNTIYF.

The chain couples TRBV24-1 to TRBJ2-7; 7 bases are a match to TRBD2. CDR1 and CDR2 from the germline V gene are KGHDR and SFDVKD. This CDR3 is built from 16 residues. Trimming removed 6 bases from V and 5 bases from J; junction bases left unmatched: 15. For the CDR3, the DNA is TGTGCCACCAGTAGCTCGGGAGGTGGGAAGCTACACGAGCAGTACTTC. It yields the protein CATSSSGGGKLHEQYF.

This clone was seen once. The identical CDR3 is also encoded by other nucleotide sequences in the sample. The rearrangement uses TRBV28 and TRBJ2-2, with D maybe TRBD2 (6 bases). Looked up from germline, CDR1 is MDHEN and CDR2 is SYDVKM. The V end was cut by 2 bases, the J end by 5 bases, with 6 bases between. CDR3 length: 13 amino acids. CDR3 DNA: TGTGCCAGCAGTTTAGGGGGGACCGGGGAGCTGTTTTTT. Translating gives CASSLGGTGELFF.

The genes are TRBV6-6 and TRBJ2-2; possibly TRBD1 for D (5 bases). The length of the CDR3 is 13 residues. V shed 3 bases and J shed 4 bases, with 6 bases lying between them. In germline, CDR1 is MNHNY, CDR2 SVGAGI (reference sequence). CDR3 loop: CASSYTGTGELFF. Here the CDR3 DNA reads TGTGCCAGCAGTTATACAGGCACCGGGGAGCTGTTTTTT.

CDR3 sequence reads: CASTRDSSTGELFF. For the CDR3, the DNA is TGTGCCAGCACCCGGGACTCATCCACCGGGGAGCTGTTTTTT. This chain connects TRBV6-5 to TRBJ2-2; D possibly corresponds to TRBD2 (6 bases). Per the germline V gene, CDR1 is MNHEY and CDR2 is SVGAGI. The CDR3 length is 14 residues. Trimming shortened V by 7 bases and J by 4 bases, and 13 bases separated the two germline ends.

The chain joins TRBV5-6 to TRBJ1-4, with TRBD1 identical over 7 bases. Per the germline V gene, CDR1 is SGHDT and CDR2 is YYEEEE. The J segment lost 2 bases and the V segment lost 5 bases, leaving 3 bases of the junction unmatched. The CDR3 spans 14 residues. The CDR3 sequence is CASRLTGTNEKLFF. The CDR3, as DNA: TGTGCCAGCAGACTGACAGGGACTAATGAAAAACTGTTTTTT.

The count of this clone is one. V and J are TRBV12-3 or TRBV12-4 and TRBJ2-5; possibly TRBD2 for D (6 bases). This CDR3 spans 12 amino acids. V dropped 5 bases and J dropped 11 bases, with 15 bases sitting between them. CDR3 residues: CASSRDSGRQYF. Here the CDR3 DNA reads TGTGCCAGCAGTCGGGACTCCGGGCGTCAGTACTTC.

The chain employs TRBV5-4 and TRBJ1-4; D is undetermined. Germline values: CDR1 SGHNT, CDR2 YYREEE (reference sequence). Trimming pared 3 bases from V and 8 bases from J, leaving 20 bases between. The CDR3 spans 16 residues. CDR3 coding DNA: TGTGCCAGCAGCTCCGGCGGATCTACCCGGGAGGAAAAACTGTTTTTT. Amino acids: CASSSGGSTREEKLFF.

The rearrangement joins TRBV2 to TRBJ1-2; D is uncertain. Deletions cut 4 bases from V and 2 bases from J, with 5 bases between. Germline V CDR1 and CDR2: SNHLY, FYNNEI. The CDR3 extends over 12 amino acids. The CDR3 DNA reads TGTGCCAGCAGTGGACAAAACTATGGCTACACCTTC. It is translated as CASSGQNYGYTF.

The chain combines TRBV7-9 with TRBJ2-7; tentatively, D is TRBD2 (5 bases). Trimming shortened V by 1 base and J by 1 base, and 17 bases separated the two germline ends. The CDR3 runs 17 residues. Germline V gives CDR1 SEHNR, CDR2 FQNEAQ (reference sequence). In DNA form, the CDR3 reads TGTGCCAGCAGCTTAGTAGGACGAGGGCTGGGGTCCTACGAGCAGTACTTC. Protein sequence: CASSLVGRGLGSYEQYF. The full variable domain, completed using reference TRBV7-9 and TRBJ2-7, is DTGVSQNPRHKITKRGQNVTFRCDPISEHNRLYWYRQTLGQGPEFLTYFQNEAQLEKSRLLSDRFSAERPKGSFSTLEIQRTEQGDSAMYLCASSLVGRGLGSYEQYFGPGTRLTVT.

This sequence joins TRBV7-2 and TRBJ1-2, with 7 bases matching TRBD1. CDR1 is SGHTA, CDR2 FQGNSA, per germline. Trimming took 1 base from V and 5 from J; bases not matched to a gene: 10. The CDR3 length is 16 residues. DNA for the CDR3: TGTGCCAGCAGCTTAGGATCGACAGGGTCTTGGTATGGCTACACCTTC. It translates to CASSLGSTGSWYGYTF.

The V call is TRBV11-2, the J call TRBJ2-4; D remains ambiguous. Trimming cost V 1 base and J 7 bases, with 8 bases left between them. Germline-derived CDR1 and CDR2 are SGHAT and FQNNGV. This CDR3 region has 13 residues. The CDR3 region is CASSLGVGNIQYF. The CDR3 DNA reads TGTGCCAGCAGCTTAGGGGTCGGGAACATTCAGTACTTC.

The J gene is TRBJ2-4, the V gene TRBV5-1, with 8 bases that match TRBD1. From germline, CDR1 is SGHRS and CDR2 YFSETQ. The ends lost 4 bases at V and 6 bases at J; junction bases unmatched: 6. This CDR3 has 14 amino acids. The CDR3 region is CASSAGTGGNIQYF. In DNA form, the CDR3 reads TGCGCCAGCAGCGCCGGGACAGGAGGAAACATTCAGTACTTC.

The J gene is TRBJ2-1, the V gene TRBV21-1; the table's D call, TRBD2, has no DNA check behind it. TRBV21-1 is classified as a pseudogene. The CDR3 contains 16 residues. DNA for the CDR3: TGTGCCAGCAGCAAAGGATGGAGGACTCCACCCTATGAGCAGTTCTTC. Translating it yields CASSKGWRTPPYEQFF.

V is TRBV24-1 and J is TRBJ2-1; 7 bases are shared with TRBD1. V was pared by 3 bases and J by 0 bases, with 7 bases of the junction left unmatched. The CDR3 covers 17 residues. CDR1 KGHDR and CDR2 SFDVKD come from the germline V gene. The CDR3: CATSDPGNRGSYNEQFF. The DNA of the CDR3 is TGTGCCACCAGTGATCCGGGAAACAGGGGCTCCTACAATGAGCAGTTCTTC.

The rearrangement links TRBV11-2 to TRBJ1-4, with D possibly being TRBD1 (6 bases). Germline CDR1 and CDR2: SGHAT and FQNNGV. Trimming removed 4 bases at V and 1 base at J, with 16 bases between. This CDR3 comprises 17 residues. The CDR3 region is CASSSPAGAVTNEKLFF. CDR3 sequence (DNA): TGTGCCAGCAGCTCCCCTGCGGGGGCTGTAACTAATGAAAAACTGTTTTTT.

The chain uses TRBV13 and TRBJ2-3, with D unresolved. Germline V CDR1 and CDR2: PRHDT, FYEKMQ (reference sequence). The CDR3 loop spans 16 amino acids. The germline V and J ends were trimmed by 0 bases and 4 bases, with 14 bases remaining between them. CDR3 sequence (DNA): TGTGCCAGCAGCTTAGGACGGTATCTAGACCCAGATACGCAGTATTTT. Its protein product is CASSLGRYLDPDTQYF.

This chain uses TRBV2 with TRBJ2-7; 7 bases are a match to TRBD1. With 2 bases clipped from V and 7 bases from J, the junction kept 23 bases outside the gene matches. Germline V gene lookup returns CDR1 SNHLY and CDR2 FYNNEI. The CDR3 has 19 amino acids. The CDR3 is CASSEQNSYPSQGSGEQYF. The CDR3 DNA follows: TGTGCCAGCAGTGAACAAAATTCATACCCATCACAGGGGAGTGGAGAGCAGTACTTC.